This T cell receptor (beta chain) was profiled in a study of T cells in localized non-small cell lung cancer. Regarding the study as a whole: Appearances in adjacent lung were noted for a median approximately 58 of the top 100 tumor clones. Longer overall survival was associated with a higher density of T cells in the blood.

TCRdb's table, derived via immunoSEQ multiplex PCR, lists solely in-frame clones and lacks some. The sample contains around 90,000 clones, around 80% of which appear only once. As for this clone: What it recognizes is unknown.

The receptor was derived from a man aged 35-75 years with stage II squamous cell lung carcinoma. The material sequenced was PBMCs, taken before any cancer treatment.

Here the CDR3 DNA reads TGTGCCAGGCGGGTCCAGGGCCGCAATCAGCCCCAGCATTTT. Protein product: CARRVQGRNQPQHF. The V gene is TRBV5-6, the J gene TRBJ1-5, with D perhaps matching TRBD1 (5 bases). The germline V gene has CDR1 SGHDT and CDR2 YYEEEE. With 8 bases removed from V and 2 bases from J, the gap between germline ends came to 14 bases. The CDR3 has 14 amino acids. Looking up the rest from reference TRBV5-6 and TRBJ1-5 gives the full variable domain: DAGVTQSPTHLIKTRGQQVTLRCSPKSGHDTVSWYQQALGQGPQFIFQYYEEEERQRGNFPDRFSGHQFPNYSSELNVNALLLGDSALYLCARRVQGRNQPQHFGDGTRLSIL.